These T cell receptor beta chains were read from a single sample in a study of blood T cell repertoires in COVID-19. TCRdb keeps only in-frame clones here, not all; method: immunoSEQ multiplex PCR. The sample yields approximately 88,000 clones, 87% seen once. The sequenced sample was peripheral blood. Every receptor here comes from a male donor with acute or convalescent COVID-19. Both conserved end residues are trimmed from each CDR3. Clone size is not always given. Where it is, it says once, few, many or a class for expanded clones.

V gene: TRBV14; J gene: TRBJ2-5; clone size: NA; CDR3 protein: ASSHTQETQY
V gene: TRBV5-1; J gene: TRBJ2-3; clone size: NA; CDR3 protein: ASRRDRATDTQY
V gene: TRBV20-1; J gene: TRBJ2-3; clone size: NA; CDR3 protein: SVVADTQY
V gene: TRBV6-6; J gene: TRBJ1-2; clone size: once; CDR3 protein: ASSYQTGMQGYT
V gene: TRBV10-3; J gene: TRBJ2-7; clone size: NA; CDR3 protein: AGPGQGKEY
V gene: TRBV5-4; J gene: TRBJ2-7; clone size: NA; CDR3 protein: ASRDGTSGTYEQY
V gene: TRBV21-1; J gene: TRBJ2-7; clone size: NA; CDR3 protein: ASNLDSSYEQY
V gene: TRBV4-1; J gene: TRBJ1-5; clone size: NA; CDR3 protein: ASSQSLGRGNQPQH
V gene: TRBV5-1; J gene: TRBJ1-1; clone size: NA; CDR3 protein: ASSLGDRAPLRNTEAF
V gene: TRBV24-1; J gene: TRBJ1-4; clone size: NA; CDR3 protein: ATSDPGSGSNEKLF
V gene: TRBV27; J gene: TRBJ2-5; clone size: NA; CDR3 protein: ASSLSSGGEETQY
V gene: TRBV7-2; J gene: TRBJ2-5; clone size: once; CDR3 protein: ASSSGLAGGWQETQY
V gene: TRBV19; J gene: TRBJ1-5; clone size: NA; CDR3 protein: ASSVSSNQPQH
V gene: TRBV18; J gene: TRBJ2-3; clone size: once; CDR3 protein: ASSRSETGSSTQY
V gene: TRBV7-9; J gene: TRBJ1-2; clone size: NA; CDR3 protein: ASSFSRGDYGYT
V gene: TRBV6-2/TRBV6-3; J gene: TRBJ2-2; clone size: NA; CDR3 protein: ASSPQGPNTGELF
V gene: TRBV9; J gene: TRBJ1-1; clone size: NA; CDR3 protein: ASSTVGTEAF
V gene: TRBV6-5; J gene: TRBJ1-1; clone size: NA; CDR3 protein: ASSSGSLNTEAF
V gene: TRBV5-1; J gene: TRBJ2-5; clone size: NA; CDR3 protein: ASRTGVQTGETQY
V gene: TRBV2; J gene: TRBJ2-3; clone size: NA; CDR3 protein: ASSGNLRQLAGLPDTQY
V gene: TRBV5-1; J gene: TRBJ1-2; clone size: NA; CDR3 protein: ASSNRQGGDYGYT